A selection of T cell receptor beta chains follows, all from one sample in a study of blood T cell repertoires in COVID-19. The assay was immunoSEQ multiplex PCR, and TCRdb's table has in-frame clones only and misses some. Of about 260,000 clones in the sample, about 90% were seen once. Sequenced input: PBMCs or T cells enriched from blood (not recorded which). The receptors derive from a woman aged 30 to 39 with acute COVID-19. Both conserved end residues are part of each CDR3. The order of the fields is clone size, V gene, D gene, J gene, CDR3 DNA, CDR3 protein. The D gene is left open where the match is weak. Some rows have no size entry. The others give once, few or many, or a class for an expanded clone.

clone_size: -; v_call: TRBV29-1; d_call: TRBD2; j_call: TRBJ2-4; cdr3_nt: TGCAGCGCTGGGGGTAGCGGGGCGGACATTCAGTACTTC; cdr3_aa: CSAGGSGADIQYF
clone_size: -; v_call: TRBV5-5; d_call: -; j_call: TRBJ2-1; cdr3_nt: TGTGCCAGCAGCTTGGATACTAGCAGATACAATGAGCAGTTCTTC; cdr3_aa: CASSLDTSRYNEQFF
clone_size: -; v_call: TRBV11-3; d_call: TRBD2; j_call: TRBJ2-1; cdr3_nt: TGTGCCAGCAGCCCAGGGACTAGCGGGAGGGATGAGCAGTTCTTC; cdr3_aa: CASSPGTSGRDEQFF
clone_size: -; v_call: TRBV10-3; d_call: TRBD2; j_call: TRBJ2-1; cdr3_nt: TGTGCCACAATCTCGGGACTAGCGGCCTACAATGAGCAGTTCTTC; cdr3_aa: CATISGLAAYNEQFF
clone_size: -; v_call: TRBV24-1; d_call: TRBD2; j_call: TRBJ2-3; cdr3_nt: TGTGCCACCCAGGCCGGGAGGGCCGCAGATACGCAGTATTTT; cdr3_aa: CATQAGRAADTQYF
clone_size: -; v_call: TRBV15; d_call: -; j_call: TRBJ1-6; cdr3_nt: TGTGCCACCAGCAGAGACACAGTGAGCTCCTATAATTCACCCCTCCACTTT; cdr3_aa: CATSRDTVSSYNSPLHF
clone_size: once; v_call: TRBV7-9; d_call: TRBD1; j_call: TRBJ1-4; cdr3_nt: TGTGCCAGCAGCTCCGGACAGGGTGGGGAAAAACTGTTTTTT; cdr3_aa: CASSSGQGGEKLFF
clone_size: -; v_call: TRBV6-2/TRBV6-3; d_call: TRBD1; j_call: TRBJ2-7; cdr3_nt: TGTGCCAGCAGTTCCTCAACTGGACAGGGGGCAGGGGCCTACGAGCAGTACTTC; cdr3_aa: CASSSSTGQGAGAYEQYF
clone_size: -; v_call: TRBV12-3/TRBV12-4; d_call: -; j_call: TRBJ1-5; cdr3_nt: TGTGCCAGCAGTTTAGCGGAGGAACAGCCCCAGCATTTT; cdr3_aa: CASSLAEEQPQHF
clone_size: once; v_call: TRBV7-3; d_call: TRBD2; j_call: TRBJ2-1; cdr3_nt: TGTGCCAGCAGCTTAAGTTCGACACTAGCGGGAGTTCATGAGCAGTTCTTC; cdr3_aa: CASSLSSTLAGVHEQFF
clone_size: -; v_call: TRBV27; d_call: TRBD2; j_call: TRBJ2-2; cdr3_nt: TGTGCCAGCAGGGCTAGCGGGATAATAGGGGAGCTGTTTTTT; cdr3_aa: CASRASGIIGELFF
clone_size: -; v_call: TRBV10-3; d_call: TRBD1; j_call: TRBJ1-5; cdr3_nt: TGTGCCATCAGCGGGACAGGGGAAGGTCAGCCCCAGCATTTT; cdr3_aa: CAISGTGEGQPQHF
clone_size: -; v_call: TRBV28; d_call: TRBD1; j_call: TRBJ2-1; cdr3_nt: TGTGCCAGCAGTACTAGACTCAATCCTCGGGGGGACAGGGTCTACAATGAGCAGTTCTTC; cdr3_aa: CASSTRLNPRGDRVYNEQFF
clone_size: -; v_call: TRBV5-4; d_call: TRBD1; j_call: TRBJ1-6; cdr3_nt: TGTGCCAGCAGCTTCCCGGGACAGTCAATGCCCCTCCACTTT; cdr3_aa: CASSFPGQSMPLHF
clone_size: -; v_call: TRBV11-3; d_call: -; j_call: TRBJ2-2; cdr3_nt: TGTGCCAGCAGTCTACAGGGCAACGGGGAGCTGTTTTTT; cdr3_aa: CASSLQGNGELFF
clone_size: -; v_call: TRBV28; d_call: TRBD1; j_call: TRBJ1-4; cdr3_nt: TGTGCCAGCAGTCGGGGACAGAGTCCGACTAATGAAAAACTGTTTTTT; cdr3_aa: CASSRGQSPTNEKLFF
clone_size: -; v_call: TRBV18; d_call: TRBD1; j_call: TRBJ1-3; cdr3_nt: TGTGCCAGCTCGCAGGGGGCTGCTGGAAACACCATATATTTT; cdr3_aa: CASSQGAAGNTIYF
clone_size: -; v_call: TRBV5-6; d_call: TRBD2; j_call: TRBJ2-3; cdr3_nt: TGTGCCAGCAGCCCGGGACTAGCGGGAGCGGGAGATACGCAGTATTTT; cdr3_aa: CASSPGLAGAGDTQYF
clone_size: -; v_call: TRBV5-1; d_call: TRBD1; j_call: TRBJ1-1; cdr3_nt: TGCGCCAGCAGAACGCAGGGGGCGATTGGAGCTTTCTTT; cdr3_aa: CASRTQGAIGAFF
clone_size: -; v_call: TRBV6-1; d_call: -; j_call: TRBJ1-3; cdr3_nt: TGTGCCAGCAGTGAGTTGACAGCGTCTGGAAACACCATATATTTT; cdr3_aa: CASSELTASGNTIYF
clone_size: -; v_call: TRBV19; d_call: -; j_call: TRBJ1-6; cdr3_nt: TGTGCCAGTAGCGGCACAACTAGCTCCTATAATTCACCCCTCCACTTT; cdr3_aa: CASSGTTSSYNSPLHF
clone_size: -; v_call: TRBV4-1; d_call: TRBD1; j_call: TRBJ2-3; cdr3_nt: TGCGCCAGCAGCCACCCCCAGGGGGTGTCAGATACGCAGTATTTT; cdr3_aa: CASSHPQGVSDTQYF
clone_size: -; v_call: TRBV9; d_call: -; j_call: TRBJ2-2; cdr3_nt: TGTGCCAGCAGCGCCTTCAATGCGGGCGGGGAGCTGTTTTTT; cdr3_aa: CASSAFNAGGELFF
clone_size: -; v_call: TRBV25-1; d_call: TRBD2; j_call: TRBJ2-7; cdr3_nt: TGTGCCAGCAGTGGGCCCCAGTGGGTAGCGGGAATTCACGAGCAGTACTTC; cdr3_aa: CASSGPQWVAGIHEQYF
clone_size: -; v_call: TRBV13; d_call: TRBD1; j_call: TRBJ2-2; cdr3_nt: TGTGCCAGCAGCCTAACAGGGACAGCGAACACCGGGGAGCTGTTTTTT; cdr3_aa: CASSLTGTANTGELFF
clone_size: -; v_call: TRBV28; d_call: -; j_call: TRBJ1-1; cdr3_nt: TGTGCCAGCAGACAGGAGGGGCGGACTGAAGCTTTCTTT; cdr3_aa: CASRQEGRTEAFF
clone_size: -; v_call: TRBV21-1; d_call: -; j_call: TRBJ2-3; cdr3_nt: TGTGCCAGCAGTCTCAACCCACTAGCGGACAAAACAGATACGCAGTATTTT; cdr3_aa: CASSLNPLADKTDTQYF
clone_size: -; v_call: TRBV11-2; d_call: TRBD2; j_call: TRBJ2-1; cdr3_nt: TGTGCCAGCAGCTTAGATCCGGCAACTAGCGGGCTCGATGAGCAGTTCTTC; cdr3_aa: CASSLDPATSGLDEQFF
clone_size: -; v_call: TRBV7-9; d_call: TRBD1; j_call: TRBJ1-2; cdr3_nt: TGTGCCAGCAGCACGGGAGGGAGGGACAGGGACTACTATGGCTACACCTTC; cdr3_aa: CASSTGGRDRDYYGYTF